Shown below are 31 T cell receptor beta chains from a single sample sequenced in a study of blood T cells in healthy people across ages. A J-beta primer mix and a sample-barcoded 5' primer were used in a second PCR of roughly 6 to 11 cycles. Each CDR3 protein gets one entry after TCRdb re-called the 5' RACE reads with MiXCR. In the table there are approximately 690,000 distinct CDR3 sequences, 40% to 45% of which are singletons. The sample was blood. All receptors derive from an elderly man in good health.

The V and J genes are TRBV27 and TRBJ2-5; D is perhaps TRBD2 (5 bases). Germline CDR1 reads MNHEY; CDR2 reads SMNVEV (reference sequence). CDR3 length: 15 amino acids. Trimming removed 5 bases from V and 1 base from J, with 14 bases in between. Here the CDR3 reads CASSHLAGGQETQYF. The CDR3 DNA reads as TGTGCCAGCAGTCATCTCGCGGGTGGCCAAGAGACCCAGTACTTC.

There are a few counts of this clonotype. This sequence joins TRBV28 and TRBJ1-2, with TRBD1 as a possible D gene (5 bases). V dropped 1 base and J dropped 2 bases, with 14 bases sitting between them. The CDR3 contains 16 residues. Germline CDR1 reads MDHEN; CDR2 reads SYDVKM. The CDR3 DNA follows: TGTGCCAGCAGTTTATCCCTCGGAGGGGCGAACTATGGCTACACCTTC. Translation gives CASSLSLGGANYGYTF.

The chain links TRBV5-8 to TRBJ2-1; TRBD1 agrees at 9 bases. The CDR3 covers 15 residues. J gave up 13 bases and V 5 bases, and 16 bases lay outside the gene matches. In germline, CDR1 is SGHTS, CDR2 YDEGEE. CDR3 protein: CASRPGTGKQETQFF. DNA of the CDR3: TGTGCCAGCAGACCCGGGACAGGGAAGCAAGAGACCCAGTTCTTC.

This clonotype was observed a few times. V is TRBV7-6 and J is TRBJ2-7; D perhaps matches TRBD1 (5 bases). In germline, CDR1 is SGHVS, CDR2 FNYEAQ. The V end was cut by 5 bases, the J end by 4 bases, with 12 bases between. The length of the CDR3 is 13 residues. CDR3 in DNA: TGTGCCAGCAGCCACCGCAGGGATTACGAGCAGTACTTC. Translating gives CASSHRRDYEQYF. Based on the CDR3 plus reference TRBV7-6 and TRBJ2-7, the full variable domain is GAGVSQSPRYKVTKRGQDVALRCDPISGHVSLYWYRQALGQGPEFLTYFNYEAQQDKSGLPNDRFSAERPEGSISTLTIQRTEQRDSAMYRCASSHRRDYEQYFGPGTRLTVT.

This clonotype occurred a few times. This chain uses TRBV6-5 with TRBJ1-6; D remains ambiguous. The CDR3 has 13 residues. Trimming shortened V by 8 bases and J by 10 bases, and 15 bases separated the two germline ends. Per germline, CDR1 MNHEY and CDR2 SVGAGI. The CDR3 is CASRAEAVSPLHF. CDR3 sequence (DNA): TGTGCCAGCCGGGCCGAGGCGGTATCACCCCTCCACTTT.

With respect to this clonotype: One base away lies a much larger clone, so this may be a sequencing read error. The rearrangement uses TRBV7-2 and TRBJ1-2, with 8 bases matching TRBD1. The CDR3 contains 15 residues. Germline V gene sequence: CDR1 SGHTA, CDR2 FQGNSA. CDR3 bases: TGTGCCTGCAGCGGAACGTGGACAGGGAACTATGGCTACACCTTC. It codes for CACSGTWTGNYGYTF.

CDR3 sequence (DNA): TGTGCCAGCAGCCCTTCCGGTTTTGGGGCCAACGTCCTGACTTTC. It is translated as CASSPSGFGANVLTF. This chain joins TRBV6-2 or TRBV6-3 and TRBJ2-6, with D unclear. Trimming cost V 6 bases and J 3 bases, with 12 bases left between them. This CDR3 comprises 15 residues. Germline CDR1 reads MNHEY; CDR2 reads SVGEGT.

This clonotype showed up many times. The chain employs TRBV12-3 or TRBV12-4 and TRBJ2-3; D possibly uses TRBD1 or TRBD2 (5 bases each). V was cut by 6 bases and J by 7 bases, with 11 bases left in between. CDR3 length: 12 residues. This CDR3 reads CASSRDAHTQYF. DNA of the CDR3: TGTGCCAGCAGCCGGGACGCCCATACGCAGTATTTT.

This clonotype was seen only a few times. The chain couples TRBV7-6 to TRBJ1-1, with TRBD1 matching over 9 bases. V lost 3 bases to trimming and J lost 0 bases; unmatched junction nucleotides: 5. This CDR3 has 16 amino acids. Germline V gene sequence: CDR1 SGHVS, CDR2 FNYEAQ. CDR3 residues: CASSFRQGDLNTEAFF. CDR3 DNA: TGTGCCAGCAGCTTTAGACAGGGGGATTTGAACACTGAAGCTTTCTTT. Full variable domain (rest looked up from reference TRBV7-6 and TRBJ1-1): GAGVSQSPRYKVTKRGQDVALRCDPISGHVSLYWYRQALGQGPEFLTYFNYEAQQDKSGLPNDRFSAERPEGSISTLTIQRTEQRDSAMYRCASSFRQGDLNTEAFFGQGTRLTVV.

This clonotype was observed a few times. This rearrangement joins TRBV9 to TRBJ2-3; 7 bases match TRBD2. Unmatched junction bases numbered 7, after V lost 4 bases and J lost 5 bases. The V gene's germline CDR1 is SGDLS and CDR2 YYNGEE. There are 14 residues in the CDR3. In DNA, the CDR3 is TGTGCCAGCAGCCCCCTCGGCGGGGGAGATACGCAGTATTTT. The encoded protein is CASSPLGGGDTQYF.

This chain links TRBV18 with TRBJ2-5; D is uncertain. V dropped 6 bases and J dropped 5 bases, with 4 bases sitting between them. This CDR3 is built from 10 residues. Germline lookup yields CDR1 KGHSH and CDR2 LQKENI. CDR3 bases: TGTGCCAGCTCCCACGAGACCCAGTACTTC. As protein: CASSHETQYF.

This clonotype was detected many times. V and J are TRBV4-1 and TRBJ2-3; either TRBD1 or TRBD2 may fit D (5 bases each). V dropped 6 bases and J dropped 3 bases, with 16 bases sitting between them. The CDR3 totals 15 residues. Germline V gene data show CDR1 as MGHRA and CDR2 as YSYEKL. The CDR3 nucleotides are TGCGCCAGCAGATATCAGGGAGTAGCGACAGATACGCAGTATTTT. Encoded protein: CASRYQGVATDTQYF.

Comment on this clonotype: Being one base from a much bigger clone, this may be a read error. V and J are TRBV6-2 or TRBV6-3 and TRBJ2-1, with 9 nucleotides matching TRBD2. From germline, CDR1 is MNHEY and CDR2 SVGEGT. Losses at the gene ends were 6 bases for V and 7 bases for J; bases not matched to a gene: 10. The length of the CDR3 is 15 residues. The CDR3 loop is CASSPSGKGKNEQFF. CDR3 sequence (DNA): TGTGCCAGCAGCCCTAGCGGGAAAGGGAAAAATGAGCAGTTCTTC.

This clonotype was counted between two and nine times. J is TRBJ1-6 and V is TRBV7-2; unclear D gene. The CDR3 extends over 15 amino acids. V was cut by 7 bases and J by 3 bases, with 13 bases left in between. CDR1 is SGHTA, CDR2 FQGNSA, per germline. CDR3 bases: TGTGCCAGCACCCCGAACCGGGACTATAATTCACCCCTCCACTTT. Protein: CASTPNRDYNSPLHF.

The chain is built from TRBV12-3 or TRBV12-4 and TRBJ1-5; D not certain. This CDR3 is 12 amino acids long. V lost 4 bases and J 6 bases, leaving 7 bases between the germline ends. The CDR3 protein is CASSSQSQPQHF. The CDR3 DNA reads as TGTGCCAGCAGTTCCCAATCTCAGCCCCAGCATTTT.

This clonotype was counted at least ten times. The chain recombines TRBV29-1 with TRBJ2-5; no clear D. CDR3 length equals 13 residues. Germline V CDR1 and CDR2: SQVTM, ANQGSEA. The germline V and J ends were trimmed by 4 bases and 5 bases, with 14 bases remaining between them. CDR3 bases: TGCAGCGTTGCACAAGTAGCAGCGGAGACCCAGTACTTC. Its translation is CSVAQVAAETQYF. The variable domain in full, with the rest retrieved from reference TRBV29-1 and TRBJ2-5, is SAVISQKPSRDICQRGTSLTIQCQVDSQVTMMFWYRQQPGQSLTLIATANQGSEATYESGFVIDKFPISRPNLTFSTLTVSNMSPEDSSIYLCSVAQVAAETQYFGPGTRLLVL.

The rearrangement links TRBV3-1 to TRBJ1-2; D perhaps matches TRBD1 (5 bases). The CDR3 has 15 amino acids. CDR1 is LGHDT, CDR2 YNNKEL, per germline (reference sequence). V lost 0 bases and J lost 0, with 8 bases in between. Written as DNA, the CDR3 is TGTGCCAGCAGCCAAGAGGGGGGACCTAACTATGGCTACACCTTC. Protein: CASSQEGGPNYGYTF.

The chain carries TRBV11-2 and TRBJ2-5; D uncertain. V was pared by 0 bases and J by 1 base, with 9 bases between. CDR1 is SGHAT and CDR2 is FQNNGV in the germline V gene. This CDR3 is built from 15 residues. CDR3 sequence: CASSLEVRSQETQYF. Written as DNA, the CDR3 is TGTGCCAGCAGCTTAGAAGTGAGGTCCCAAGAGACCCAGTACTTC.

J is TRBJ2-2 and V is TRBV7-2; D may be TRBD2 (6 bases). Trimming pared 5 bases from V and 7 bases from J, leaving 17 bases between. The CDR3 length is 15 residues. Germline V gives CDR1 SGHTA, CDR2 FQGNSA. CDR3 DNA: TGTGCCAGCAGCACGCAGGGAGGCGGGGACGGGGAGCTGTTTTTT. Encoded protein: CASSTQGGGDGELFF.

The sample holds a few counts of this clonotype. This chain joins TRBV3-1 and TRBJ2-5, with TRBD2 as a possible D gene (6 bases). The germline V and J ends were trimmed by 4 bases and 0 bases, with 15 bases remaining between them. This CDR3 spans 16 amino acids. The V gene's germline CDR1 is LGHDT and CDR2 YNNKEL (reference sequence). For the CDR3, the DNA is TGTGCCAGCAGCCCGGTGGGCTCGGGAGACCAAGAGACCCAGTACTTC. This codes for CASSPVGSGDQETQYF.

This rearrangement joins TRBV21-1 to TRBJ1-5. TRBV21-1 is listed as a pseudogene. The CDR3 totals 12 residues. The CDR3 reads CASSLNLQPQHF. The CDR3 nucleotides read TGTGCCAGCAGCCTTAATCTTCAGCCCCAGCATTTT.

The rearrangement links TRBV28 to TRBJ2-1; a possible D gene is TRBD2 (5 bases). Germline lookup yields CDR1 MDHEN and CDR2 SYDVKM. CDR3 length: 14 amino acids. Trimming stripped 4 bases from V and 8 bases from J, with 15 bases between. The DNA for the CDR3 is TGTGCCAGCAGTTCGGACTGGCGTGGGGATGAGCAGTTCTTC. Translation gives CASSSDWRGDEQFF.

This chain joins TRBV29-1 and TRBJ1-1, with D perhaps TRBD1 (5 bases). V dropped 7 bases and J dropped 1 base, with 16 bases sitting between them. The CDR3 length is 14 residues. Germline V gene data show CDR1 as SQVTM and CDR2 as ANQGSEA. CDR3 protein: CSAKEDTSNTEAFF. The CDR3 nucleotides are TGCAGCGCCAAAGAGGACACCTCGAACACTGAAGCTTTCTTT.

This sequence joins TRBV7-2 and TRBJ1-2, with D unclear. Germline CDR1 reads SGHTA; CDR2 reads FQGNSA. The CDR3 length is 14 residues. V was trimmed by 1 base and J by 7 bases, leaving 13 bases between them. CDR3 nucleotides: TGTGCCAGCAGCTTAGGCACTCCTTTTACTGGCTACACCTTC. Translated, it gives CASSLGTPFTGYTF.

This clonotype has only a few counts. The gene calls are TRBV7-2 and TRBJ2-5; 8 positions agree with TRBD1. V was pared by 5 bases and J by 5 bases, with 10 bases of the junction left unmatched. In germline, CDR1 is SGHTA, CDR2 FQGNSA. The CDR3 is made up of 15 amino acids. The DNA of the CDR3 is TGTGCCAGCAGCGGTCGGACAGGGTCCCTGGAGACCCAGTACTTC. The encoded protein is CASSGRTGSLETQYF.

This clonotype showed up just a few times. The rearrangement links TRBV2 to TRBJ2-7; D gene unclear. CDR1 is SNHLY, CDR2 FYNNEI, per germline. Trimming took 3 bases from V and 2 from J, leaving 14 bases between them. The CDR3 is 15 residues long. The CDR3 region is CASSDWQTQAYEQYF. CDR3 coding DNA: TGTGCCAGCAGTGATTGGCAAACTCAAGCCTACGAGCAGTACTTC. Full variable domain (remainder filled in from reference TRBV2 and TRBJ2-7): EPEVTQTPSHQVTQMGQEVILRCVPISNHLYFYWYRQILGQKVEFLVSFYNNEISEKSEIFDDQFSVERPDGSNFTLKIRSTKLEDSAMYFCASSDWQTQAYEQYFGPGTRLTVT.

This clonotype was counted only a few times. The CDR3 region has the DNA TGTGCCAGCAGCCTCCAAATCGTCCAGCCCCAGCATTTT. Translating it yields CASSLQIVQPQHF. The chain links TRBV4-2 to TRBJ1-5; no firm D call. V dropped 4 bases and J dropped 7 bases, with 11 bases sitting between them. CDR3 length equals 13 residues. CDR1 and CDR2 from the germline V gene are LGHNA and YNFKEQ.

This clonotype was observed many times. DNA for the CDR3: TGCAGTGCTACTCCCGGGACAGGGGGCGAGTGGTCTGAAGCTTTCTTT. Translating gives CSATPGTGGEWSEAFF. The chain couples TRBV20-1 to TRBJ1-1; the match to TRBD1 covers 12 bases. CDR3 length: 16 amino acids. J was trimmed by 6 bases and V by 4 bases; bases with no gene match: 12. Germline loops: CDR1 DFQATT, CDR2 SNEGSKA (reference sequence).

This clonotype was seen a single time. This chain connects TRBV28 to TRBJ2-4, with D perhaps given as TRBD1 or TRBD2 (5 bases each). The J call may be faulty, since TRBJ2-5 better matches the DNA end. The germline V gene has CDR1 MDHEN and CDR2 SYDVKM. The CDR3 is 15 amino acids. The CDR3 nucleotides are TGTGCCAGCAGTTCACCCGGCGCAGGGACCGAGACCCAGTACTTC. Amino acid sequence: CASSSPGAGTETQYF.

A word on this clonotype: This may come from a read error, since a much larger clone is one base off. The J gene is TRBJ1-6, the V gene TRBV7-2; D perhaps matches TRBD1 (5 bases). The V gene's germline CDR1 is SGHTA and CDR2 FQGNSA. Trimming stripped 6 bases from V and 9 bases from J, with 15 bases between. The CDR3 spans 14 residues. The CDR3 loop is CASRPGAGLSPLHF. The CDR3 DNA is TGTGCCAGCAGACCCGGGGCAGGGCTTTCACCCCTCCACTTT.

This clonotype was seen more than once but under ten times. This chain connects TRBV9 to TRBJ2-3, with D unresolved. The germline gives CDR1 SGDLS, CDR2 YYNGEE. Trimming cost V 4 bases and J 8 bases, with 14 bases left between them. This CDR3 is 13 amino acids long. CDR3: CASSSPSQGTQYF. The CDR3 DNA sequence: TGTGCCAGCAGCTCCCCCAGTCAAGGTACGCAGTATTTT.